This is a list of T cell receptor beta chains from one sample in a study of regulatory T cells. Here immunoSEQ multiplex PCR was the method, and the copy in TCRdb shows in-frame clones only, minus some. Of some 21,000 clones listed, 90% to 95% are singletons. The sequencing sample was made of CD8+ T cells sorted from blood. These receptors came from a child aged 2 to 15 with CD3G deficiency. CDR3s include the opening cysteine and the closing phenylalanine or tryptophan. Fields, in order: clone size, CDR3 length, J gene, D gene, V gene, CDR3 DNA, CDR3 protein. The D gene is left open where the match is weak. Size is omitted from some rows. Given values are once, few, many or a class for expanded clones.

few,15,TRBJ2-3,TRBD2,TRBV7-9,TGTGCCAGCAGCTTGACTAGCGGGGTAACAGATACGCAGTATTTT,CASSLTSGVTDTQYF
NA,15,TRBJ2-1,TRBD2,TRBV5-1,TGCGCCAGCAGCCCGGGGACTAGCTGGCTCAATGAGCAGTTCTTC,CASSPGTSWLNEQFF
NA,13,TRBJ2-7,TRBD2,TRBV28,TGTGCCAGCAGTCCCCCTAGCGGCTACGAGCAGTACTTC,CASSPPSGYEQYF
NA,12,TRBJ1-1,NA,TRBV4-1,TGCGCCAGCAGCCACCCCGGACGTGAAGCTTTCTTT,CASSHPGREAFF
NA,15,TRBJ2-3,NA,TRBV5-1,TGCGCCAGCAGTCTAGCCCAACCTCTCACAGATACGCAGTATTTT,CASSLAQPLTDTQYF
NA,15,TRBJ2-7,NA,TRBV6-1,TGTGCCAGCAGTGGTGACTTACTCAGCTCCTACGAGCAGTACTTC,CASSGDLLSSYEQYF
medium-sized,15,TRBJ2-1,TRBD2,TRBV7-2,TGTGCCAGCAGCTATCATAGCGGGAGGGGAAATGAGCAGTTCTTC,CASSYHSGRGNEQFF
NA,13,TRBJ2-7,NA,TRBV7-8,TGTGCCAGCAGCTTAGGGCAGCCCTACGAGCAGTACTTC,CASSLGQPYEQYF
NA,19,TRBJ1-3,TRBD1,TRBV4-1,TGCGCCAGCAGCCAAGGGATACTCCGGGACAGTTCTGAGGAAAACACCATATATTTT,CASSQGILRDSSEENTIYF
NA,13,TRBJ2-1,NA,TRBV27,TGTGCCAGCAGTTTATTGGCCGGGGGTGAGCAGTTCTTC,CASSLLAGGEQFF
NA,15,TRBJ2-7,TRBD2,TRBV28,TGTGCCAGCAGTTCGGGACTAGCGGGAGCGTACGAGCAGTACTTC,CASSSGLAGAYEQYF
NA,15,TRBJ2-3,TRBD2,TRBV13,TGTGCCAGCAGCCTCGGACTAGCGAACACAGATACGCAGTATTTT,CASSLGLANTDTQYF